This passage covers 28 T cell receptor beta chains from one sample sequenced in a study of PD-1 blockade in classical Hodgkin lymphoma (dated by TCRdb to 2018 to 2020). The time point tag for this specimen amounts to: cycle 2 day 1 (C2D1) of nivolumab. All trial patients had relapsed after autologous stem cell transplantation, with cohorts A, B and C differing in prior brentuximab vedotin exposure. Libraries were made using the immunoSEQ multiplex PCR assay. Here the immuneACCESS table is served through TCRdb, limited to in-frame sequences with V and J called. Missing clones are a known gap in these copies; in checked studies unresolved V genes cover under half, and the rest lacks a known reason. For this sample there are around 28,000 clones; 70% appear just once. More than 25% of the sample is in the top ten clones. The sample consisted of peripheral blood mononuclear cells (PBMCs), taken before the second cycle of nivolumab. These receptors originate from a human donor with classical Hodgkin lymphoma.

The chain employs TRBV25-1 and TRBJ2-5, with D tentatively TRBD2 (6 bases). The germline V gene has CDR1 MGHDK and CDR2 SYGVNS. V lost 4 bases, J lost 9 bases, and 9 bases lay in between. The CDR3 has 11 residues. The CDR3 loop reads CASSGPGAQYF. The CDR3 DNA sequence: TGTGCCAGCAGTGGGCCGGGGGCCCAGTACTTC.

The chain joins TRBV30 to TRBJ2-1, with D unresolved. CDR1 GTSNPN and CDR2 SVGIG come from the germline V gene (reference sequence). The CDR3 contains 16 residues. With 3 bases removed from V and 5 bases from J, the gap between germline ends came to 20 bases. CDR3: CAWSEDGRIADNEQFF. The CDR3 nucleotides read TGTGCCTGGAGCGAGGATGGGCGGATTGCCGACAATGAGCAGTTCTTC. Combining the CDR3 with reference TRBV30 and TRBJ2-1 gives the whole variable domain SQTIHQWPATLVQPVGSPLSLECTVEGTSNPNLYWYRQAAGRGLQLLFYSVGIGQISSEVPQNLSASRPQDRQFILSSKKLLLSDSGFYLCAWSEDGRIADNEQFFGPGTRLTVL.

The chain carries TRBV5-1 and TRBJ2-1; no clear D gene. The germline V gene encodes CDR1 SGHRS and CDR2 YFSETQ. CDR3 length: 13 amino acids. The V gene lost 3 bases and the J gene lost 10 bases, with 14 bases spanning the gap. This CDR3 is CASSSNLEREQFF. In DNA form, the CDR3 reads TGCGCCAGCAGCTCGAACTTAGAAAGGGAGCAGTTCTTC.

The chain joins TRBV25-1 to TRBJ2-7; D call uncertain. This CDR3 has 12 amino acids. Trimming took off 10 bases at V and 0 bases at J, with 10 bases between the two ends. Germline lookup yields CDR1 MGHDK and CDR2 SYGVNS. The CDR3 DNA reads as TGTGCCACCCCTGGTTCCTCCTACGAGCAGTACTTC. Translation: CATPGSSYEQYF.

This clone is medium-sized in the sample. The genes are TRBV23-1 and TRBJ1-5; D is uncertain. TRBV23-1 has ORF status, its function being uncertain. There are 23 residues in the CDR3. Trimming took 0 bases from V and 1 from J, leaving 31 bases between them. The CDR3 region has the DNA TGCGCCAGCAGTCAATCGGAAGAAGTTCGAACGGACCCTCCTAGAGGGAGCAATCAGCCCCAGCATTTT. Its protein is CASSQSEEVRTDPPRGSNQPQHF.

This clone was counted a few times. The V call is TRBV6-6, the J call TRBJ1-1; D possibly corresponds to TRBD1 (6 bases). The V gene's germline CDR1 is MNHNY and CDR2 SVGAGI (reference sequence). The CDR3 spans 13 residues. V was pared by 9 bases and J by 6 bases, with 17 bases between. The CDR3 DNA reads TGTGCCAGTACCCTAGGGGGGGGGCCTGAAGCTTTCTTT. It translates to CASTLGGGPEAFF.

The chain combines TRBV10-3 with TRBJ1-1; D remains ambiguous. Germline V lookup: CDR1 ENHRY, CDR2 SYGVKD. Trimming stripped 3 bases from V and 1 base from J, with 12 bases between. The CDR3 has 15 residues. CDR3 sequence reads: CAISDSGDKNTEAFF. The CDR3 DNA sequence: TGTGCCATCAGTGACTCCGGTGACAAGAACACTGAAGCTTTCTTT.

The gene calls are TRBV9 and TRBJ2-1; D may be TRBD2 (5 bases). The length of the CDR3 is 16 residues. From germline, CDR1 is SGDLS and CDR2 YYNGEE. Trimming took 0 bases from V and 0 from J, leaving 10 bases between them. The CDR3 is CASSVDPGSSYNEQFF. CDR3 nucleotides: TGTGCCAGCAGCGTAGACCCGGGGAGCTCCTACAATGAGCAGTTCTTC.

The chain uses TRBV6-5 and TRBJ1-1; D possibly corresponds to TRBD1 (6 bases). Germline assignment: CDR1 MNHEY and CDR2 SVGAGI. The CDR3 consists of 16 residues. Trimming stripped 0 bases from V and 5 bases from J, with 16 bases between. The CDR3 DNA reads as TGTGCCAGCAGTTACTCACCCCCGGGACATGTAACTGAAGCTTTCTTT. Protein product: CASSYSPPGHVTEAFF.

V gene TRBV18 combines with J gene TRBJ1-6; 7 nucleotides match TRBD1. This CDR3 is built from 17 residues. Trimming removed 2 bases from V and 4 bases from J; junction bases left unmatched: 8. Germline V gene sequence: CDR1 KGHSH, CDR2 LQKENI. DNA of the CDR3: TGTGCCAGCTCACCAACTACAGGGGTGCAGTATAATTCACCCCTCCACTTT. Amino acids: CASSPTTGVQYNSPLHF. The variable domain in full, with the rest retrieved from reference TRBV18 and TRBJ1-6, is NAGVMQNPRHLVRRRGQEARLRCSPMKGHSHVYWYRQLPEEGLKFMVYLQKENIIDESGMPKERFSAEFPKEGPSILRIQQVVRGDSAAYFCASSPTTGVQYNSPLHFGNGTRLTVT.

V is TRBV7-9 and J is TRBJ2-1; 7 nucleotides align to TRBD2. The CDR3 totals 16 residues. Looked up from germline, CDR1 is SEHNR and CDR2 is FQNEAQ (reference sequence). Trimming removed 4 bases from V and 8 bases from J; junction bases left unmatched: 14. The CDR3 sequence is CASSSFGSGRRDEQFF. For the CDR3, the DNA is TGTGCCAGCAGCTCCTTCGGTAGCGGGCGTCGCGATGAGCAGTTCTTC.

This sequence joins TRBV10-3 and TRBJ2-2; TRBD1 is a possible D gene (6 bases). Germline V gives CDR1 ENHRY, CDR2 SYGVKD. The ends were cut back, 6 bases at V and 6 bases at J, with 11 bases in the middle. The CDR3 spans 13 residues. The CDR3 region is CAIRETGPGELFF. CDR3 in DNA: TGTGCCATCAGAGAGACAGGTCCCGGGGAGCTGTTTTTT.

This chain connects TRBV9 to TRBJ1-4, with D hard to call. Germline assignment: CDR1 SGDLS and CDR2 YYNGEE. Trimming cost V 3 bases and J 3 bases, with 3 bases left between them. The CDR3 spans 12 residues. The chain's CDR3 is CASSGANEKLFF. The CDR3, as DNA: TGTGCCAGCAGCGGCGCTAATGAAAAACTGTTTTTT.

This clone has a handful of counts. The chain links TRBV29-1 to TRBJ2-7; possible D gene TRBD2, 5 bases. The ends were cut back, 5 bases at V and 2 bases at J, with 13 bases in the middle. This CDR3 comprises 13 residues. Germline-derived CDR1 and CDR2 are SQVTM and ANQGSEA. CDR3 amino acids: CSVLWEYPYEQYF. Written as DNA, the CDR3 is TGCAGCGTTTTGTGGGAGTATCCCTACGAGCAGTACTTC.

This clone appeared once. The chain carries TRBV29-1 and TRBJ2-4; D may correspond to TRBD1 or TRBD2 (5 bases each). The CDR3 is made up of 13 amino acids. Germline CDR1 and CDR2: SQVTM and ANQGSEA. V gave up 4 bases and J gave up 3 bases, with 10 bases separating them. CDR3 coding DNA: TGCAGCGTTGGTAGTGGGGGCAAAAACATTCAGTACTTC. Its translation is CSVGSGGKNIQYF.

The chain is built from TRBV7-2 and TRBJ1-4; D call uncertain. The CDR3 covers 14 residues. V lost 2 bases and J lost 0, with 4 bases in between. Germline values: CDR1 SGHTA, CDR2 FQGNSA. The chain's CDR3 is CASSLIATNEKLFF. The DNA of the CDR3 is TGTGCCAGCAGCTTAATTGCAACTAATGAAAAACTGTTTTTT.

The genes are TRBV6-5 and TRBJ1-6; D is undetermined. Germline values: CDR1 MNHEY, CDR2 SVGAGI. Trimming cost V 0 bases and J 6 bases, with 9 bases left between them. The CDR3 has 15 amino acids. The CDR3 DNA follows: TGTGCCAGCAGTTACTCCTCCCGGATTAATTCACCCCTCCACTTT. It is translated as CASSYSSRINSPLHF.

A single count supports this clone. The chain carries TRBV6-5 and TRBJ1-6; D is uncertain. There are 12 residues in the CDR3. Trimming cost V 0 bases and J 10 bases, with 4 bases left between them. Germline V CDR1 and CDR2: MNHEY, SVGAGI. The CDR3 loop is CASSYSESPLHF. In nucleotides, the CDR3 is TGTGCCAGCAGTTACTCGGAGTCACCCCTCCACTTT.

The chain uses TRBV11-2 and TRBJ1-1; D gene unclear. The CDR3 has 16 residues. V lost 3 bases and J 6 bases, leaving 20 bases between the germline ends. The germline V gene has CDR1 SGHAT and CDR2 FQNNGV. CDR3 nucleotide sequence: TGTGCCAGCAGCTTTGGACCGTCGAGATGGTCCGCTGAAGCTTTCTTT. Protein sequence: CASSFGPSRWSAEAFF.

The chain is built from TRBV2 and TRBJ1-5; weak D call: TRBD1 (5 bases). CDR3 length: 17 amino acids. In germline, CDR1 is SNHLY, CDR2 FYNNEI. Trimming removed 2 bases at V and 1 base at J, with 15 bases between. CDR3 in amino acids: CASSELSGAVSNQPQHF. DNA for the CDR3: TGTGCCAGCAGTGAACTCTCCGGGGCCGTCAGCAATCAGCCCCAGCATTTT.

This clone was seen a single time. The genes are TRBV19 and TRBJ2-1; a weak D match, TRBD1 (6 bases). The germline CDR1 and CDR2 sequences are LNHDA and SQIVND (reference sequence). Trimming cost V 2 bases and J 2 bases, with 13 bases left between them. The CDR3 has 16 residues. The CDR3 loop is CASSILGTTAYNEQFF. In nucleotides, the CDR3 is TGTGCCAGTAGTATACTAGGGACAACTGCCTACAATGAGCAGTTCTTC.

The CDR3 DNA follows: TGTGCCAGCAGTTCCTACAGGGGTCGAACTGAAGCTTTCTTT. Its protein is CASSSYRGRTEAFF. The V gene is TRBV28, the J gene TRBJ1-1; 7 bases are shared with TRBD1. The ends lost 4 bases at V and 5 bases at J; junction bases unmatched: 7. Looked up from germline, CDR1 is MDHEN and CDR2 is SYDVKM. The CDR3 is made up of 14 amino acids.

The rearrangement joins TRBV19 to TRBJ2-2; the D call may be TRBD1 or TRBD2 (5 bases each). Trimming shortened V by 3 bases and J by 9 bases, and 20 bases separated the two germline ends. Germline lookup yields CDR1 LNHDA and CDR2 SQIVND (reference sequence). The CDR3 extends over 16 amino acids. The CDR3 DNA reads as TGTGCCAGTAGTATCCTCATGACGTGGGACCCGCGGGAGCTGTTTTTT. Its translation is CASSILMTWDPRELFF.

With regard to this clone: A read error may produce the germline difference seen at one junction end. This chain joins TRBV11-2 and TRBJ2-1; D is unclear. This CDR3 spans 13 amino acids. Germline CDR1 and CDR2: SGHAT and FQNNGV. The CDR3 DNA is TGTGCCAGCAACTTAGCCCGATTGGGTGAGCAGTTCTTC. Translated, it gives CASNLARLGEQFF.

This clone is labeled as medium-sized (0.01 to 0.1%). Other DNA sequences in this sample translate to the same CDR3. V is TRBV7-9 and J is TRBJ1-5, with D uncertain. Trimming took 1 base from V and 6 from J, leaving 4 bases between them. This CDR3 contains 12 residues. Germline V CDR1 and CDR2: SEHNR, FQNEAQ (reference sequence). DNA for the CDR3: TGTGCCAGCAGCTTAGGCACTCAGCCCCAGCATTTT. Translation: CASSLGTQPQHF.

The V and J genes are TRBV19 and TRBJ1-2; D gene unclear. Trimming took 6 bases from V and 4 from J, leaving 15 bases between them. This CDR3 region has 14 residues. Germline CDR1 reads LNHDA; CDR2 reads SQIVND (reference sequence). In DNA, the CDR3 is TGTGCCAGTAGCCCCCTCGGGGTGGGCTATGGCTACACCTTC. Protein sequence: CASSPLGVGYGYTF.

This chain connects TRBV6-6 to TRBJ2-1; 11 positions match TRBD2. The V gene end was trimmed by 6 bases and the J gene end by 9 bases; junction bases not matched to a gene: 4. The CDR3 consists of 13 residues. The germline V gene encodes CDR1 MNHNY and CDR2 SVGAGI (reference sequence). CDR3 region: CASRGTSGGEQFF. CDR3 DNA: TGTGCCAGCAGGGGGACTAGCGGAGGTGAGCAGTTCTTC.

This clone showed up just a few times. V and J are TRBV5-1 and TRBJ2-6; a weak D match, TRBD1 (7 bases). This CDR3 has 18 residues. Germline CDR1 is SGHRS and CDR2 is YFSETQ. V lost 4 bases, J lost 0 bases, and 17 bases lay in between. The CDR3 DNA follows: TGCGCCAGCAGCCACCGACAGGGACTCCACTCTGGGGCCAACGTCCTGACTTTC. It codes for CASSHRQGLHSGANVLTF. Full variable domain (outside the CDR3, taken from reference TRBV5-1 and TRBJ2-6): KAGVTQTPRYLIKTRGQQVTLSCSPISGHRSVSWYQQTPGQGLQFLFEYFSETQRNKGNFPGRFSGRQFSNSRSEMNVSTLELGDSALYLCASSHRQGLHSGANVLTFGAGSRLTVL.